These 8 T cell receptor beta chains came from one sample sequenced in a study of cytomegalovirus exposure and HLA in healthy donors. 13 Jbeta primers and 60 Vbeta primers were used for the PCR. Profiling relied on immunoSEQ multiplex PCR, and the TCRdb table lists in-frame clones only, not all of them. In total, the table holds 200,000 to 250,000 clones. The sample comprised PBMCs. The receptors were sampled from a girl aged 2 to 9 in good health and CMV-seropositive.

V and J are TRBV28 and TRBJ2-7; TRBD2 agrees at 8 bases. This CDR3 region has 17 residues. CDR1 is MDHEN and CDR2 is SYDVKM in the germline V gene. Trimming at V came to 5 bases and at J to 0 bases, leaving 12 bases not matched to a gene. This CDR3 is CASSTRTSGPSSYEQYF. Here the CDR3 DNA reads TGTGCCAGCAGTACGCGAACTAGCGGTCCCAGCTCCTACGAGCAGTACTTC.

The V gene is TRBV19, the J gene TRBJ1-4; TRBD1 matches 7 bases. Germline loops: CDR1 LNHDA, CDR2 SQIVND (reference sequence). The junction had 4 bases not matched to a gene; V was cut back by 6 bases and J by 3 bases. This CDR3 is 14 amino acids long. CDR3 loop: CASSRQGSNEKLFF. The CDR3 region has the DNA TGTGCCAGTAGCCGACAGGGCTCTAATGAAAAACTGTTTTTT.

The chain couples TRBV6-5 to TRBJ2-7; TRBD1 is a possible D gene (5 bases). From germline, CDR1 is MNHEY and CDR2 SVGAGI. The CDR3 has 14 amino acids. V lost 8 bases to trimming and J lost 5 bases, with 19 bases between them. The CDR3 region is CASSPLPGIHEQYF. The CDR3, as DNA: TGTGCCAGCTCGCCGTTACCAGGGATCCACGAGCAGTACTTC.

Comment on this clone: A junction boundary mismatches the germline segment, possibly from a read error. The sample contains more than one DNA sequence encoding this CDR3. The chain is built from TRBV6-5 and TRBJ1-1; TRBD1 matches 8 bases. The CDR3 covers 14 residues. Germline values: CDR1 MNHEY, CDR2 SVGAGI. This CDR3 is CASRYLGQGAEAFF. The DNA of the CDR3 is TGTGCCAGCAGATACCTTGGACAGGGAGCTGAAGCCTTCTTT.

This chain links TRBV28 with TRBJ2-7; 7 bases are shared with TRBD2. After removal of 3 bases from V and 4 bases from J, the junction contained 3 bases not matched to a gene. CDR3 size: 13 residues. The germline V gene encodes CDR1 MDHEN and CDR2 SYDVKM. CDR3 in amino acids: CASSLGGRYEQYF. The CDR3 DNA is TGTGCCAGCAGTTTGGGGGGGAGGTACGAGCAGTACTTC.

The rearrangement uses TRBV18 and TRBJ2-5, with D perhaps TRBD1 (6 bases). Germline values: CDR1 KGHSH, CDR2 LQKENI. The CDR3 length is 16 residues. V was cut by 3 bases and J by 5 bases, with 19 bases left in between. The CDR3 bases are TGTGCCAGCTCACCGTTACCGGGACATAGGGGGGAGACCCAGTACTTC. It yields the protein CASSPLPGHRGETQYF. Based on the CDR3 plus reference TRBV18 and TRBJ2-5, the full variable domain is NAGVMQNPRHLVRRRGQEARLRCSPMKGHSHVYWYRQLPEEGLKFMVYLQKENIIDESGMPKERFSAEFPKEGPSILRIQQVVRGDSAAYFCASSPLPGHRGETQYFGPGTRLLVL.

CDR3 coding DNA: TGTGCCAGCAGCTCTAGACAGGATAAGGGCTATGGCTACACCTTC. This gives the protein CASSSRQDKGYGYTF. This chain links TRBV13 with TRBJ1-2; a weak D match, TRBD1 (6 bases). With 4 bases removed from V and 4 bases from J, the gap between germline ends came to 16 bases. There are 15 residues in the CDR3. The germline V gene encodes CDR1 PRHDT and CDR2 FYEKMQ (reference sequence).

V usage is TRBV12-5 and J usage is TRBJ2-5; D is ambiguous. CDR1 and CDR2 from the germline V gene are LGHNT and FRNRAP. This CDR3 spans 12 amino acids. The CDR3 DNA sequence: TGTGCCCGAGGTCGGTACCAAGAGACCCAGTACTTC. It translates to CARGRYQETQYF.